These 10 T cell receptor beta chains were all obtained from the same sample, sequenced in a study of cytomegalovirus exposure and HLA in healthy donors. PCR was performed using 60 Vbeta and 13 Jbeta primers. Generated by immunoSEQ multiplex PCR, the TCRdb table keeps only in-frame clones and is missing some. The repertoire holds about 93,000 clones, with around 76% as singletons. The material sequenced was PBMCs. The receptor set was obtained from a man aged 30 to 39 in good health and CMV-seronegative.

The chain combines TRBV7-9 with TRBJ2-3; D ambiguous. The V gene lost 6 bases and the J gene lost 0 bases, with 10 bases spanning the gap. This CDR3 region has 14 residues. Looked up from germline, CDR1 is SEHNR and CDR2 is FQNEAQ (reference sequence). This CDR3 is CASRAILSTDTQYF. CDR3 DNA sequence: TGTGCCAGCAGAGCAATTCTTAGCACAGATACGCAGTATTTT.

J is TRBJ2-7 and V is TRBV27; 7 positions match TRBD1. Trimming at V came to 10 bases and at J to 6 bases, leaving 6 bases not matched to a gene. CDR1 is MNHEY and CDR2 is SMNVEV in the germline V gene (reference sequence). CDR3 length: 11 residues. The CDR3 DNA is TGTGCCAACCCTACAGGGGCCGAGCAGTACGTC. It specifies CANPTGAEQYV.

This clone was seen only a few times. The CDR3 region is CASSLDSGNYGYTF. Written as DNA, the CDR3 is TGTGCCAGCAGCTTGGATTCAGGGAACTATGGCTACACCTTC. The V gene is TRBV5-6, the J gene TRBJ1-2, with D tentatively TRBD1 (5 bases). Germline V gene sequence: CDR1 SGHDT, CDR2 YYEEEE. Trimming took off 0 bases at V and 2 bases at J, with 8 bases between the two ends. The CDR3 has 14 amino acids. The variable domain in full, with the rest retrieved from reference TRBV5-6 and TRBJ1-2, is DAGVTQSPTHLIKTRGQQVTLRCSPKSGHDTVSWYQQALGQGPQFIFQYYEEEERQRGNFPDRFSGHQFPNYSSELNVNALLLGDSALYLCASSLDSGNYGYTFGSGTRLTVV.

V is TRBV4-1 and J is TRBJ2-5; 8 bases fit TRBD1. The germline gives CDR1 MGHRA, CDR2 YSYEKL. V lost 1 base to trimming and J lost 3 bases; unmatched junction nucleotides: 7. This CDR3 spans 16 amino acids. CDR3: CASSQGRTGSEETQYF. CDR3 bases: TGCGCCAGCAGCCAAGGACGGACAGGGTCGGAAGAGACCCAGTACTTC.

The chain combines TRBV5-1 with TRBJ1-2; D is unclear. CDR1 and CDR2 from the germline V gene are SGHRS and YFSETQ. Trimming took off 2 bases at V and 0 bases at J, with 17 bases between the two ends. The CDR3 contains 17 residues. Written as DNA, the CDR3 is TGCGCCAGCAGCTTCCTTACCGCCGGCCTAGCTAACTATGGCTACACCTTC. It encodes CASSFLTAGLANYGYTF.

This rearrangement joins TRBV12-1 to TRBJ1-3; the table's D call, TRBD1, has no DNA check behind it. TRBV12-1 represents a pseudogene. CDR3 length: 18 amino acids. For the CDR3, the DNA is TGTGCCAGCAGCTCTCGGGACAGGGGGCTACCATGGGGAAACACCATATATTTT. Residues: CASSSRDRGLPWGNTIYF.

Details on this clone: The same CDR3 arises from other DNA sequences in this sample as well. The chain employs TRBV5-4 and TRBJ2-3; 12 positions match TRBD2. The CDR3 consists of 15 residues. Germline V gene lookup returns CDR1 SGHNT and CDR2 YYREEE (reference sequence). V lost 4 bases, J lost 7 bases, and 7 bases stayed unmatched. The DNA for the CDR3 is TGTGCCAGCAGCCTGGAGACTAGCGGGAGTTATACGCAGTATTTT. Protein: CASSLETSGSYTQYF.

The CDR3 DNA sequence: TGTGCCAGCAGCACGCCGACAGGCTCCTATAATTCACCCCTCCACTTT. Its protein is CASSTPTGSYNSPLHF. V is TRBV5-6 and J is TRBJ1-6; D perhaps matches TRBD1 (6 bases). V gave up 4 bases and J gave up 0 bases, with 11 bases separating them. CDR3 length equals 16 residues. From germline, CDR1 is SGHDT and CDR2 YYEEEE. Full variable domain (missing parts from reference TRBV5-6 and TRBJ1-6): DAGVTQSPTHLIKTRGQQVTLRCSPKSGHDTVSWYQQALGQGPQFIFQYYEEEERQRGNFPDRFSGHQFPNYSSELNVNALLLGDSALYLCASSTPTGSYNSPLHFGNGTRLTVT.

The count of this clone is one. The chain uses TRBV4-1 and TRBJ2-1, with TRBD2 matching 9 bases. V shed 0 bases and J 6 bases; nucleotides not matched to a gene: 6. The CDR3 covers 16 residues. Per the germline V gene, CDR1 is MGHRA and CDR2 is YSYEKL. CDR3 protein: CASSQDTAGGINEQFF. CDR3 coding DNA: TGCGCCAGCAGCCAAGATACGGCGGGGGGGATCAATGAGCAGTTCTTC.

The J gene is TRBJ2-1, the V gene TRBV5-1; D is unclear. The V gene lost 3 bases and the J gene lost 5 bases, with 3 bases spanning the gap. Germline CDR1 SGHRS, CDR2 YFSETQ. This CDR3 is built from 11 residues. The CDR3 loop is CASSSDNEQFF. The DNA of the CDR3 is TGCGCCAGCAGCTCTGACAATGAGCAGTTCTTC.